What follows are 13 T cell receptor beta chains derived from one specimen sequenced in a study of blood T cell repertoires in COVID-19. TCRdb's copy holds only in-frame clones and misses some; the assay was immunoSEQ multiplex PCR. This sample carries hundreds of thousands of clones, approximately 87% of them seen once, and the ten largest clones take about 1.4%. The material sequenced was peripheral blood. The receptor set was obtained from a middle-aged woman who had recovered from COVID-19.

The chain has TRBV4-3 and TRBJ2-5; 8 bases map to TRBD2. Per germline, CDR1 LGHNA and CDR2 YSLEER. V lost 4 bases to trimming and J lost 9 bases; unmatched junction nucleotides: 13. The CDR3 loop spans 15 amino acids. The chain's CDR3 is CASSPQRGPKWAQYF. Written as DNA, the CDR3 is TGCGCCAGCAGCCCCCAGCGGGGGCCAAAGTGGGCCCAGTACTTC.

This rearrangement joins TRBV5-4 to TRBJ2-5, with a weak D call TRBD1 (5 bases). The CDR3 loop spans 14 amino acids. With 0 bases removed from V and 5 bases from J, the gap between germline ends came to 11 bases. The germline V gene encodes CDR1 SGHNT and CDR2 YYREEE (reference sequence). CDR3 nucleotide sequence: TGTGCCAGCAGCTTGGCTAAGGGGCCGGAGACCCAGTACTTC. Translating gives CASSLAKGPETQYF.

This chain joins TRBV18 and TRBJ1-2, with D hard to call. Trimming stripped 6 bases from V and 4 bases from J, with 9 bases between. The CDR3 is made up of 12 amino acids. CDR1 and CDR2 (germline): KGHSH, LQKENI. CDR3 sequence: CASSSVSYGYTF. As DNA, the CDR3 is TGTGCCAGCTCTTCCGTCTCCTATGGCTACACCTTC.

This chain connects TRBV5-1 to TRBJ2-7, with 7 bases aligning to TRBD1. The V segment lost 3 bases and the J segment 3 bases; nucleotides outside the gene matches: 9. CDR1 SGHRS and CDR2 YFSETQ come from the germline V gene. CDR3 length equals 15 residues. CDR3 DNA: TGCGCCAGCAGCTCGCCTTCGGGACAGTACTACGAGCAGTACTTC. Protein product: CASSSPSGQYYEQYF.

The CDR3 is CARSVSAEAFF. DNA of the CDR3: TGTGCCAGAAGCGTTAGCGCTGAAGCTTTCTTT. V usage is TRBV7-5 and J usage is TRBJ1-1. TRBV7-5 constitutes a pseudogene. The CDR3 extends over 11 amino acids.

CDR3 coding DNA: TGCGCCAGCTTCGGGGACAGGGCCAACTACGAGCAGTACTTC. Protein sequence: CASFGDRANYEQYF. The V call is TRBV10-2, the J call TRBJ2-7; 9 bases are a match to TRBD1. Per germline, CDR1 WSHSY and CDR2 SAAADI. V shed 8 bases and J 3 bases; nucleotides not matched to a gene: 8. CDR3 length: 14 amino acids.

The gene calls are TRBV5-1 and TRBJ2-7; a possible D gene is TRBD2 (5 bases). Deletions cut 0 bases from V and 0 bases from J, with 10 bases between. The CDR3 loop spans 15 amino acids. CDR1 and CDR2 from the germline V gene are SGHRS and YFSETQ. This CDR3 reads CASSLDPGSSYEQYF. Here the CDR3 DNA reads TGCGCCAGCAGCTTGGATCCGGGAAGCTCCTACGAGCAGTACTTC.

The rearrangement links TRBV12-5 to TRBJ1-1; no clear D. The germline CDR1 and CDR2 sequences are LGHNT and FRNRAP. The CDR3 totals 12 residues. V lost 6 bases, J lost 5 bases, and 10 bases lay in between. The CDR3 loop is CASGRGRTEAFF. The CDR3 DNA follows: TGTGCTAGTGGACGAGGTAGGACTGAAGCTTTCTTT.

The chain joins TRBV6-5 to TRBJ2-1; D is uncertain. The CDR3 spans 15 residues. Trimming left V 6 bases short and J 0 bases short, with 12 bases between. Germline lookup yields CDR1 MNHEY and CDR2 SVGAGI. The CDR3 nucleotides read TGTGCCAGCAGCTCCCACTGGAGCTCCTACAATGAGCAGTTCTTC. Translating it yields CASSSHWSSYNEQFF.

The chain is built from TRBV4-1 and TRBJ2-2; tentatively, D is TRBD1 (5 bases). Germline V lookup: CDR1 MGHRA, CDR2 YSYEKL. With 1 base removed from V and 4 bases from J, the gap between germline ends came to 16 bases. This CDR3 is built from 17 residues. The CDR3 DNA is TGCGCCAGCAGCCAAGTTAAGGGGATGGGCGCCACCGGGGAGCTGTTTTTT. Translating gives CASSQVKGMGATGELFF.

The gene calls are TRBV6-5 and TRBJ2-2; maybe TRBD1 (5 bases). The CDR3 spans 12 residues. CDR1 is MNHEY, CDR2 SVGAGI, per germline. Between the trimmed V and J ends, which lost 11 bases and 5 bases, there was a span of 12 bases. CDR3 sequence reads: CAGQGGTGELFF. CDR3 DNA sequence: TGTGCCGGCCAGGGTGGGACCGGGGAGCTGTTTTTT.

The rearrangement uses TRBV9 and TRBJ2-1; maybe TRBD2 (7 bases). V shed 0 bases and J shed 8 bases, with 15 bases lying between them. This CDR3 comprises 15 residues. Germline CDR1 reads SGDLS; CDR2 reads YYNGEE. CDR3 sequence (DNA): TGTGCCAGCAGCGTAGGAGGAGGCGGGGGCGATGAGCAGTTCTTC. It specifies CASSVGGGGGDEQFF.

J is TRBJ1-1 and V is TRBV4-1, with 9 bases fitting TRBD1. The CDR3 runs to 19 residues. The V segment lost 0 bases and the J segment 2 bases; nucleotides outside the gene matches: 13. The V gene's germline CDR1 is MGHRA and CDR2 YSYEKL. CDR3 in amino acids: CASSQDPRDRAATNTEAFF. DNA of the CDR3: TGCGCCAGCAGCCAAGATCCCCGGGACAGGGCAGCTACTAACACTGAAGCTTTCTTT.